These 16 T cell receptor beta chains share one sample of origin, sequenced in a study of cytomegalovirus exposure and HLA in healthy donors. The PCR was carried out with 60 Vbeta primers and 13 Jbeta primers. Measured with immunoSEQ multiplex PCR; TCRdb has only the in-frame clones, and not every one. Altogether about 200,000 clones are present, 82% being singletons, with the ten largest covering about 0.094%. The material sequenced was PBMCs. These receptors were collected from a boy younger than 10 in good health and CMV-seronegative.

The J gene is TRBJ2-3, the V gene TRBV7-2; 9 positions agree with TRBD1. The CDR3 spans 18 residues. Germline CDR1 SGHTA, CDR2 FQGNSA. V dropped 0 bases and J dropped 7; count of bases not matched to a gene: 14. CDR3 sequence: CASSLAGTGSAHTNTQYF. The CDR3 region has the DNA TGTGCCAGCAGCTTAGCAGGGACAGGGAGCGCCCACACCAATACGCAGTATTTT.

The genes are TRBV6-6 and TRBJ1-1, with TRBD1 matching 7 bases. The CDR3 has 14 residues. The V gene's germline CDR1 is MNHNY and CDR2 SVGAGI (reference sequence). J was trimmed by 6 bases and V by 4 bases; bases with no gene match: 8. For the CDR3, the DNA is TGTGCCAGCAGTTTTACAGGGGAGGTTCCTGAAGCTTTCTTT. Translated: CASSFTGEVPEAFF.

The rearrangement joins TRBV6-1 to TRBJ2-2; possible D gene TRBD1, 5 bases. V shed 1 base and J shed 9 bases, with 15 bases lying between them. The length of the CDR3 is 15 residues. Germline V gene data show CDR1 as MNHNS and CDR2 as SASEGT. CDR3 protein: CASSEVDSPVRELFF. The CDR3 DNA reads as TGTGCCAGCAGTGAAGTAGACAGCCCAGTGCGGGAGCTGTTTTTT.

The chain joins TRBV9 to TRBJ2-1; tentative D call: TRBD1 (6 bases). The CDR3 is made up of 14 amino acids. Trimming removed 4 bases from V and 4 bases from J, with 12 bases in between. Germline V gene sequence: CDR1 SGDLS, CDR2 YYNGEE. The CDR3 loop is CASSPYTGYNEQFF. The CDR3 region has the DNA TGTGCCAGCAGCCCCTACACAGGGTACAATGAGCAGTTCTTC.

V and J are TRBV19 and TRBJ1-2, with TRBD1 as a possible D gene (5 bases). Trimming pared 3 bases from V and 4 bases from J, leaving 15 bases between. CDR1 is LNHDA and CDR2 is SQIVND in the germline V gene (reference sequence). This CDR3 spans 15 amino acids. This chain's CDR3 is CASSIVGGVGYGYTF. As DNA, the CDR3 is TGTGCCAGTAGTATTGTGGGGGGAGTAGGCTATGGCTACACCTTC.

The chain links TRBV7-8 to TRBJ1-2, with TRBD1 as a possible D gene (5 bases). V was trimmed by 3 bases and J by 4 bases, leaving 15 bases between them. The germline gives CDR1 SGHVS, CDR2 FQNEAQ. The CDR3 totals 15 residues. The CDR3 protein is CASSFSSGGGYGYTF. The CDR3 DNA sequence: TGTGCCAGCAGCTTCTCGAGCGGGGGGGGCTATGGCTACACCTTC. Complete variable domain (other parts from reference TRBV7-8 and TRBJ1-2): GAGVSQSPRYKVAKRGQDVALRCDPISGHVSLFWYQQALGQGPEFLTYFQNEAQLDKSGLPSDRFFAERPEGSVSTLKIQRTQQEDSAVYLCASSFSSGGGYGYTFGSGTRLTVV.

The rearrangement joins TRBV29-1 to TRBJ2-7; TRBD2 might be the D (6 bases). CDR1 and CDR2 from the germline V gene are SQVTM and ANQGSEA. V was clipped by 4 bases and J by 5 bases, with 15 bases between them. The CDR3 spans 13 residues. DNA for the CDR3: TGCAGCGTTGTGGAGGGGACCGTCAACGAGCAGTACTTC. It translates to CSVVEGTVNEQYF.

The genes are TRBV10-3 and TRBJ1-1, with 8 bases fitting TRBD1. Trimming at V came to 5 bases and at J to 1 base, leaving 3 bases not matched to a gene. The germline V gene encodes CDR1 ENHRY and CDR2 SYGVKD. CDR3 size: 14 residues. The chain's CDR3 is CAISPGTGNTEAFF. The CDR3, as DNA: TGTGCCATCAGTCCCGGGACAGGGAACACTGAAGCTTTCTTT.

This clone was seen a handful of times. This chain joins TRBV5-1 and TRBJ1-1, with 8 bases aligning to TRBD1. In germline, CDR1 is SGHRS, CDR2 YFSETQ. V was clipped by 2 bases and J by 3 bases; unmatched bases: 9. The CDR3 contains 16 residues. CDR3 sequence: CASSLGDRGKDTEAFF. The CDR3 DNA follows: TGCGCCAGCAGCTTAGGAGACAGGGGAAAGGACACTGAAGCTTTCTTT.

The V and J genes are TRBV6-5 and TRBJ2-1; the D gene is possibly TRBD1 (6 bases). The CDR3 is made up of 13 amino acids. Trimming took off 6 bases at V and 12 bases at J, with 18 bases between the two ends. Germline-derived CDR1 and CDR2 are MNHEY and SVGAGI. The CDR3 nucleotides read TGTGCCAGCAGGCCGGACAGTACGGGTGGGCAGTTCTTC. Translation: CASRPDSTGGQFF.

V is TRBV25-1 and J is TRBJ2-6; 9 bases fit TRBD1. Germline assignment: CDR1 MGHDK and CDR2 SYGVNS. The CDR3 length is 15 residues. V gave up 6 bases and J gave up 2 bases; unmatched junction bases: 2. In DNA form, the CDR3 reads TGTGCCAGCAGGGGACAGGGAACTGGGGCCAACGTCCTGACTTTC. The encoded protein is CASRGQGTGANVLTF.

The rearrangement uses TRBV7-2 and TRBJ2-5, with 8 bases identical to TRBD2. Losses at the gene ends were 0 bases for V and 0 bases for J; bases not matched to a gene: 6. This CDR3 is built from 17 residues. Per germline, CDR1 SGHTA and CDR2 FQGNSA. The chain's CDR3 is CASSLAGQRGYQETQYF. Written as DNA, the CDR3 is TGTGCCAGCAGCTTAGCAGGCCAGCGGGGGTACCAAGAGACCCAGTACTTC.

The gene calls are TRBV13 and TRBJ1-2; D remains unclear. The V gene lost 2 bases and the J gene lost 5 bases, with 18 bases spanning the gap. There are 16 residues in the CDR3. Germline CDR1 and CDR2: PRHDT and FYEKMQ (reference sequence). CDR3 DNA: TGTGCCAGCAGCTTATATTCTGGCGGTGGGTCATATGGCTACACCTTC. It is translated as CASSLYSGGGSYGYTF.

This chain links TRBV7-8 with TRBJ2-5, with no clear D. The CDR3 is 15 amino acids. Trimming removed 5 bases from V and 2 bases from J, with 15 bases in between. Germline lookup yields CDR1 SGHVS and CDR2 FQNEAQ. The CDR3 sequence is CASSEGRLLQETQYF. In DNA form, the CDR3 reads TGTGCCAGCAGCGAAGGTAGACTGTTACAAGAGACCCAGTACTTC.

Remarks on this clone: At one end the junction does not follow the germline gene, possibly because of a read error. V is TRBV7-9 and J is TRBJ2-1; 7 bases fit TRBD2. CDR1 and CDR2 (germline): SEHNR, FQNEAQ (reference sequence). CDR3 size: 18 residues. The CDR3 loop reads CSSSLAGKSSRGMREQFF. The CDR3 coding sequence is TGTTCCAGCAGCTTAGCCGGGAAAAGTTCGCGGGGGATGCGGGAGCAGTTCTTC.

The V gene is TRBV7-9, the J gene TRBJ1-1; D gene uncertain. The V and J ends lost 7 bases and 1 base respectively, with 13 bases between them. Per the germline V gene, CDR1 is SEHNR and CDR2 is FQNEAQ (reference sequence). The CDR3 covers 14 residues. The CDR3 nucleotides are TGTGCCAGCACCGGCGCACGGAGGAACACTGAAGCTTTCTTT. It encodes CASTGARRNTEAFF.